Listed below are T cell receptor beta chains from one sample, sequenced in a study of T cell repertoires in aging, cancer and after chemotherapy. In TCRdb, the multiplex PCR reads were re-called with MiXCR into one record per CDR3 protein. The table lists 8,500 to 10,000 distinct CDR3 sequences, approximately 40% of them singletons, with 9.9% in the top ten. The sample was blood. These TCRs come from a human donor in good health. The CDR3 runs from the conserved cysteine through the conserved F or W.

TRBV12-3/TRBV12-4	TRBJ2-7	CASSLRAYEQYF
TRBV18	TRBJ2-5	CASSPDRVGETQYF
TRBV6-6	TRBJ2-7	CASSPRGDEQYF
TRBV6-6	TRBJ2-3	CASSYSDADTQYF
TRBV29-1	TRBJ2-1	CSVEDSFYNEQFF
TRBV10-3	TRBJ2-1	CAITRGTGGSYNEQFF
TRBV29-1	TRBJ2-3	CSGGPGLGTDTQYF
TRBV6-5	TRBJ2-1	CASRRPGRAYNEQFF
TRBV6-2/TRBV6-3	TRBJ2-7	CASREDTSYEQYF
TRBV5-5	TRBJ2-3	CASSSVQGARTDTQYF
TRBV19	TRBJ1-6	CASSFGTENNSPLHF
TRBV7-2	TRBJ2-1	CASSYRRYNEQFF
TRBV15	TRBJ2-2	CATSRALANTGELFF
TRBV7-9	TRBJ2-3	CASSFQREKDTQYF
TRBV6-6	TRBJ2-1	CASSTPRGLSRNEQFF
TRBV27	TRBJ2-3	CASSLVIAGGLWTQYF
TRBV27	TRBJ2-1	CASSLGRDYNEQFF
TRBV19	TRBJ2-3	CASSTTTSGRRGDTQYF
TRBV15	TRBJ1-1	CATSRDVGTGKTEAFF
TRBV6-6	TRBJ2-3	CASTLAGVNTQYF
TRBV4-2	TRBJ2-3	CASSPREVDTDTQYF
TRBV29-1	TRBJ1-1	CSVTLGPDTEAFF
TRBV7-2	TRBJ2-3	CASSLGWGRSTDTQYF
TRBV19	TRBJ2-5	CASTPRASGKETQYF
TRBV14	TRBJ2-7	CASSQWQGQVSYEQYF
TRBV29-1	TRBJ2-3	CSVEDRALGQDTQYF
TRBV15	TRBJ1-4	CATSREGTGLEKLFF
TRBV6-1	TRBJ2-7	CASRSLLGPTYEQYF
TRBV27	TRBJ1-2	CASSGPQGGDYGYTF
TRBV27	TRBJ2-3	CASSGTGPDTQYF
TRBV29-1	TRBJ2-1	CRVQGVSYNEQFF
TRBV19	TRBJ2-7	CASTQVAGDINEQYF
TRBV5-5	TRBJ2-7	CASSWSVGGEQYF
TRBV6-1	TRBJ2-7	CASREGTGLYEQYF
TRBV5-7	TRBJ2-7	CASSLERDEQYF
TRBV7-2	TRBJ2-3	CASSDTSSDADTQYF
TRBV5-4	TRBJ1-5	CASSLKGMGQPQHF
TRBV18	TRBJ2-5	CASLGQGARETQYF
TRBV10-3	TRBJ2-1	CAISEYTTSAVWKSYNEQFF
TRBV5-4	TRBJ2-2	CASSFYSSGELFF